Listed below are T cell receptor beta chains from one sample, sequenced in a study of blood T cells in healthy people across ages. TCRdb reprocessed the 5' RACE reads via MiXCR and lists one record per CDR3 protein. The sample carries around 750,000 distinct CDR3 sequences, 53% recorded once. Sequenced sample: blood. These receptors were obtained from a man older than 75 in good health. Both conserved end residues are part of each CDR3. The order of the fields is J gene, clone size, V gene, D gene, CDR3 protein, CDR3 DNA. A D gene is named only where the DNA matches it firmly. The size field is filled for only some rows; it gives once, few, many or a size class.

TRBJ2-3	NA	TRBV20-1	NA	CSARTRGNARTDTQYF	TGCAGTGCTAGAACCCGGGGGAACGCCCGCACAGATACGCAGTATTTT
TRBJ2-4	few	TRBV28	NA	CASTPFAEASWKQYF	TGTGCCAGCACCCCATTTGCGGAAGCCAGTTGGAAGCAGTACTTC
TRBJ2-7	NA	TRBV14	NA	CASRKSGSSYEQYF	TGTGCCAGCAGAAAGAGTGGGTCCTCCTACGAGCAGTACTTC
TRBJ2-1	NA	TRBV20-1	NA	CSARDLSIPGGEQFF	TGCAGTGCTAGAGATCTGAGTATTCCAGGAGGTGAGCAGTTCTTC
TRBJ2-5	NA	TRBV6-5	TRBD1	CASRRTGTVWQYF	TGTGCCAGCAGACGGACAGGGACCGTCTGGCAGTACTTC
TRBJ1-5	NA	TRBV12-3/TRBV12-4	NA	CASSPSYQPQHF	TGTGCCAGCAGTCCGTCGTATCAGCCCCAGCATTTT
TRBJ2-7	few	TRBV7-2	NA	CASSVNRIYEQYF	TGTGCCAGCAGCGTAAACAGGATCTACGAGCAGTACTTC
TRBJ1-1	NA	TRBV29-1	TRBD1	CSVGARDRLRLNTEAFF	TGCAGCGTTGGGGCCCGGGACAGGCTACGTTTGAACACTGAAGCTTTCTTT
TRBJ2-7	few	TRBV10-3	NA	CAISRANEQYF	TGTGCCATCAGCCGGGCTAACGAGCAGTACTTC
TRBJ1-2	NA	TRBV18	NA	CASSATGTGVDTF	TGTGCCAGCTCAGCGACCGGGACCGGCGTCGACACCTTC
TRBJ2-7	NA	TRBV6-6	NA	CASSYGAGNGEQYF	TGTGCCAGCAGTTACGGGGCAGGGAATGGGGAGCAGTACTTC
TRBJ2-3	few	TRBV29-1	TRBD2	CSVGGLARPDTQYF	TGCAGCGTCGGGGGACTAGCGAGGCCCGATACGCAGTATTTT
TRBJ2-7	many	TRBV9	NA	CASSPLDRDPGGSYEQYF	TGTGCCAGCAGCCCCCTAGACAGGGATCCCGGGGGCTCCTACGAGCAGTACTTC
TRBJ2-7	few	TRBV11-1	TRBD2	CASSLGWGTSGDYEQYF	TGTGCCAGCAGCTTAGGATGGGGCACTAGCGGCGACTACGAGCAGTACTTC
TRBJ1-5	NA	TRBV10-3	TRBD1	CAIRQGGDQPQHF	TGTGCCATCAGACAGGGGGGGGATCAGCCCCAGCATTTT
TRBJ1-2	NA	TRBV28	TRBD1	CASSSVQGANYGYTF	TGTGCCAGCAGTTCCGTACAGGGGGCCAACTATGGCTACACCTTC
TRBJ1-1	NA	TRBV5-1	NA	CASTRTGARWETEAFF	TGCGCCAGCACCAGAACGGGGGCGAGGTGGGAAACTGAAGCTTTCTTT
TRBJ2-6	NA	TRBV20-1	NA	CSAEVSSGANVLTF	TGCAGTGCTGAGGTGTCCTCTGGGGCCAACGTCCTGACTTTC
TRBJ2-7	few	TRBV6-1	NA	CASTQRAPVYTRTYEQYF	TGTGCCAGCACTCAGCGGGCCCCCGTTTACACTCGAACCTACGAGCAGTACTTC
TRBJ2-1	NA	TRBV27	NA	CASGRLTNEQFF	TGTGCCAGCGGACGACTAACTAATGAGCAGTTCTTC
TRBJ1-1	few	TRBV6-2/TRBV6-3	NA	CASSDSKSTEAFF	TGTGCCAGCAGTGATTCAAAGTCGACTGAAGCTTTCTTT
TRBJ2-7	NA	TRBV28	TRBD1	CVSSLPGTVSYEQYF	TGTGTCAGCAGTCTCCCCGGGACAGTCTCCTACGAGCAGTACTTC
TRBJ2-1	once	TRBV28	TRBD2	CASSSTIAGGPGEQFF	TGTGCCAGCAGTTCCACGATAGCGGGAGGGCCGGGTGAGCAGTTCTTC
TRBJ2-2	few	TRBV29-1	TRBD1	CSVAGQGNTGELFF	TGCAGCGTGGCGGGACAGGGCAACACCGGGGAGCTGTTTTTT
TRBJ2-5	NA	TRBV20-1	NA	CSASVQGLQETQYF	TGCAGTGCTAGTGTCCAGGGGCTACAAGAGACCCAGTACTTC
TRBJ2-3	NA	TRBV2	NA	CATQVEGSPHRYAYF	TGTGCCACCCAAGTGGAGGGGAGCCCTCACAGATACGCGTATTTT
TRBJ2-7	NA	TRBV20-1	NA	CSARDQGGLSYEQYF	TGCAGTGCTAGAGATCAGGGGGGTCTCTCCTACGAGCAGTACTTC
TRBJ2-7	NA	TRBV7-9	NA	CASRHGRGYEQYF	TGTGCCAGCAGACACGGTCGGGGATACGAGCAGTACTTC
TRBJ2-7	NA	TRBV7-2	NA	CASRRAFLEEQYF	TGTGCCAGCAGACGCGCTTTTCTGGAGGAGCAGTACTTC
TRBJ2-6	few	TRBV7-2	NA	CASSLGGQANVLTF	TGTGCCAGCAGCTTAGGAGGGCAAGCCAACGTCCTGACTTTC
TRBJ2-3	NA	TRBV27	NA	CASRHQLAPDTQYF	TGTGCCAGCAGGCACCAGCTAGCCCCAGATACGCAGTATTTT
TRBJ2-2	NA	TRBV6-1	NA	CASMLRGANTGELFF	TGTGCCAGCATGCTAAGGGGGGCGAACACCGGGGAGCTGTTTTTT
TRBJ1-6	few	TRBV5-5	NA	CASSLGTAYNSPLHF	TGTGCCAGCAGCCTCGGGACGGCCTATAATTCACCCCTCCACTTT
TRBJ2-7	few	TRBV10-3	TRBD1	CAISESGTGNEQYF	TGTGCCATCAGTGAGTCCGGGACAGGGAACGAGCAGTACTTC
TRBJ2-3	few	TRBV7-9	NA	CASSWVADYTDTQYF	TGTGCCAGCAGCTGGGTAGCGGACTACACAGATACGCAGTATTTT
TRBJ2-5	few	TRBV9	NA	CASSPGGRWTQYF	TGTGCCAGCAGCCCCGGGGGGCGTTGGACCCAGTACTTC
TRBJ2-7	NA	TRBV12-3/TRBV12-4	NA	CASSATGATPYEQYF	TGTGCCAGCAGCGCGACCGGCGCTACCCCCTACGAGCAGTACTTC
TRBJ2-1	NA	TRBV12-3/TRBV12-4	TRBD1	CASRLTGGSYNEQFF	TGTGCCAGCAGGTTGACAGGGGGGTCCTACAATGAGCAGTTCTTC
TRBJ1-5	few	TRBV6-1	NA	CASIQRRDSWGPQHF	TGTGCCAGCATCCAAAGGAGGGACTCCTGGGGGCCCCAGCATTTT
TRBJ1-1	many	TRBV7-2	NA	CASSLRGGTEAFF	TGTGCCAGCAGCTTAAGGGGCGGCACTGAAGCTTTCTTT
TRBJ2-7	NA	TRBV20-1	TRBD2	CSARTSDYNEQYF	TGCAGTGCCCGGACTAGCGACTACAATGAGCAGTACTTC
TRBJ2-1	few	TRBV11-3	TRBD2	CASSLGGAGGHNEQFF	TGTGCCAGCAGCTTAGGGGGAGCGGGAGGGCACAATGAGCAGTTCTTC
TRBJ1-2	NA	TRBV6-2/TRBV6-3	NA	CASSSSDNYGYTF	TGTGCCTCGAGCAGCAGCGATAACTATGGCTACACCTTC
TRBJ2-7	NA	TRBV4-2	TRBD2	CASSQPASGSYEQYF	TGTGCCAGCAGTCAGCCGGCTAGCGGCTCCTACGAGCAGTACTTC
TRBJ2-5	few	TRBV15	NA	CATSRPTSGETQYF	TGTGCCACCAGCAGACCGACTAGTGGTGAGACCCAGTACTTC
TRBJ2-5	NA	TRBV28	NA	CASSPSFKGGLETQYF	TGTGCCAGCAGTCCATCGTTTAAGGGGGGCCTAGAGACCCAGTACTTC
TRBJ2-5	NA	TRBV5-1	TRBD2	CASSLGRTSGEVSETQYF	TGCGCCAGCAGCCTGGGAAGGACTAGCGGAGAGGTCTCAGAGACCCAGTACTTC
TRBJ1-2	NA	TRBV5-5	TRBD1	CASSLVDRGPPFYGYTF	TGTGCCAGCAGCTTGGTAGACAGGGGGCCACCCTTCTATGGCTACACCTTC
TRBJ2-5	NA	TRBV5-1	NA	CASSKGPPETQYF	TGCGCCAGCAGCAAGGGACCGCCGGAGACCCAGTACTTC
TRBJ2-3	NA	TRBV20-1	NA	CNVGDTQYF	TGCAATGTAGGGGATACGCAGTATTTT
TRBJ2-7	NA	TRBV6-5	NA	CASSSGLQRIQYF	TGTGCCAGCAGTTCCGGGCTACAACGGATTCAGTACTTC
TRBJ2-7	NA	TRBV12-3/TRBV12-4	NA	CASSGRSGVRAVYEQYF	TGTGCCAGCAGTGGCCGGAGCGGCGTAAGGGCGGTCTACGAGCAGTACTTC
TRBJ2-3	few	TRBV6-5	TRBD2	CASSYEAGGGRYAYF	TGTGCCAGCAGTTACGAAGCGGGAGGGGGTAGATACGCGTATTTT
TRBJ2-1	NA	TRBV11-3	NA	CASSPASSRRNEQFF	TGTGCCAGCAGCCCGGCGTCAAGCCGGCGCAATGAGCAGTTCTTC
TRBJ2-7	NA	TRBV25-1	NA	CASSVGRTVEQYF	TGTGCCAGCAGTGTAGGGAGGACCGTAGAGCAGTACTTC